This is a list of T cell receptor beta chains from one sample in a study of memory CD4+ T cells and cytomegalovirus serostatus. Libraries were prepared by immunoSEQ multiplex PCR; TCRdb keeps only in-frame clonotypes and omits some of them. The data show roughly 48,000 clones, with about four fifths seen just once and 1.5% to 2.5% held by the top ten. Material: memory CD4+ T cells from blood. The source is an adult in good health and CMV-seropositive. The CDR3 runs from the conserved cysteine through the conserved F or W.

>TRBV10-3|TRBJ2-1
CAISESMLGGQGQFF
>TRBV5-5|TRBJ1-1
CASSLAWGGFTEAFF
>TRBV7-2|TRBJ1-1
CASSLEPPGRTEAFF
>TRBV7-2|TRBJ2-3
CASSSHTAGADTQYF
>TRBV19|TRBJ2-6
CASSIPPASVGGAGANVLTF
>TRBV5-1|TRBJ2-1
CASSLQGRGSYNEQFF
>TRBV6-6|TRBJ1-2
CASSGAGTGGDYGYTF
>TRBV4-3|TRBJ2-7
CASSLPRDFPSYEQYF
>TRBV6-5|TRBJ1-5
CASSLGQGNQPQHF
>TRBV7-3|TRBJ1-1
CASSLTPVGGGVEAFF
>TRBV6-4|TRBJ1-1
CASSDSSLGTEAFF
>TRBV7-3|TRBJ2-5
CASSRVAGTKETQYF
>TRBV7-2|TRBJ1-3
CASSFTDSGNTIYF
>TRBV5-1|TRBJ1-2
CASSPYRTGYTF
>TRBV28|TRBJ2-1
CASSLLGTSGMEQFF
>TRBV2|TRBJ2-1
CASRPGDTGEQFF
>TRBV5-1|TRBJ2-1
CASSDPGQAYNEQFF
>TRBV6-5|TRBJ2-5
CASSPGETQYF
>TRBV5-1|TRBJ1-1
CASSLQGGMNTEAFF
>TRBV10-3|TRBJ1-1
CAISRGNTEAFF
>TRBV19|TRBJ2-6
CASSRETGANVLTF
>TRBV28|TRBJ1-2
CASSLGGGPKGYTF
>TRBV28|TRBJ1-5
CASSPGTGGNQPQHF
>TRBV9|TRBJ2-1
CASSVGTGGYTEQFF
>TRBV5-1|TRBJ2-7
CASSRGTTEIHEQYF
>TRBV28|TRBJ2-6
CASSFLGVRPGANVLTF
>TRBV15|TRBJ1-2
CATSRGGVGQGLGYTF
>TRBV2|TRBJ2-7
CASSEGGDRGEQYF
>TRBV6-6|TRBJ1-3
CASSYSGNGNTIYF
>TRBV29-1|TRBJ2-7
CSAKAGGGSGRSEQYF
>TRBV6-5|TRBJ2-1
CASSYGRGRSYNEQFF
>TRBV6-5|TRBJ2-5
CASSNGSGSETQYF
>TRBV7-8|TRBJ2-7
CASRTGGGYEQYF
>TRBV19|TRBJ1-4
CASKGEKLFF
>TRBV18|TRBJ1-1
CASSPRTGGLLGEAFF
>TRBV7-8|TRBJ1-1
CASRRQGNTEAFF
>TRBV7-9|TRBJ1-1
CASSPSPGGNTEAFF
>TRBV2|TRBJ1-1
CASSLYAEAFF
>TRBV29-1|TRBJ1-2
CSVADRGRGYGYTF
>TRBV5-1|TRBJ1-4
CASSTRQGGGEKLFF
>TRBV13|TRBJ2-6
CASSYKRGLGANVLTF
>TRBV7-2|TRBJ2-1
CASSLLAGRSGEQFF
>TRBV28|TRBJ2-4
CASSLGTVGKNIQYF
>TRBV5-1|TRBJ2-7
CASSLLHGTNYEQYF